One and the same sample provided the 18 T cell receptor beta chains below, sequenced in a study of technical replicates of blood from several donors (dated by TCRdb to the late 2010s). Library prep was done by the immunoSEQ multiplex PCR assay. The clones in this table, taken by TCRdb from immuneACCESS, are in-frame only. Not every clone is retained; where verified, under half of the shortfall comes from an unresolved V gene, and the cause of the rest is unknown. Within this sample are just over 70,000 clones, with 94% of them counted one time only. The ten largest clonotypes hold approximately 0.4% of the sample. The sequenced material came from T cells isolated from PBMCs. These receptors all come from a human donor in good health.

The V call is TRBV25-1, the J call TRBJ1-5; D is perhaps TRBD1 (6 bases). The CDR3 extends over 14 amino acids. Germline V lookup: CDR1 MGHDK, CDR2 SYGVNS. The V end lost 3 bases, the J end lost 5 bases, and 11 bases lay between the germline ends. This chain's CDR3 is CASSEDSFHQPQHF. The CDR3 coding sequence is TGTGCCAGCAGTGAGGACAGCTTTCATCAGCCCCAGCATTTT.

The V call is TRBV19, the J call TRBJ2-1; D perhaps matches TRBD2 (7 bases). Germline V gene sequence: CDR1 LNHDA, CDR2 SQIVND (reference sequence). Deletions cut 0 bases from V and 4 bases from J, with 13 bases between. There are 16 residues in the CDR3. This CDR3 reads CASSIEGGGLYNEQFF. DNA of the CDR3: TGTGCCAGTAGTATAGAAGGGGGGGGACTTTACAATGAGCAGTTCTTC.

This chain joins TRBV28 and TRBJ1-2; 8 nucleotides align to TRBD1. In germline, CDR1 is MDHEN, CDR2 SYDVKM. Trimming took 2 bases from V and 5 from J; bases not matched to a gene: 1. CDR3 length equals 13 residues. CDR3 sequence reads: CASSLNRGYGYTF. In DNA form, the CDR3 reads TGTGCCAGCAGTTTAAACAGGGGGTATGGCTACACCTTC.

This rearrangement joins TRBV27 to TRBJ2-7; TRBD2 matches 7 bases. The CDR3 loop spans 13 amino acids. After removal of 8 bases from V and 2 bases from J, the junction contained 6 bases not matched to a gene. Germline CDR1 reads MNHEY; CDR2 reads SMNVEV (reference sequence). The DNA for the CDR3 is TGTGCCAGCCGCATTCGGGGGGCCTACGAGCAGTACTTC. Translation: CASRIRGAYEQYF.

This clone was seen a single time. This chain uses TRBV20-1 with TRBJ1-1; D gene uncertain. Per germline, CDR1 DFQATT and CDR2 SNEGSKA (reference sequence). Trimming cost V 0 bases and J 6 bases, with 5 bases left between them. This CDR3 region has 11 residues. The CDR3, as DNA: TGCAGTGCTAGAGATTATCCTGAAGCTTTCTTT. This sequence encodes CSARDYPEAFF.

The CDR3 sequence is CAISEGGGPYEQYF. CDR3 bases: TGTGCCATCAGTGAGGGGGGAGGGCCCTACGAGCAGTACTTC. The chain joins TRBV10-3 to TRBJ2-7, with TRBD2 identical over 7 bases. After removal of 2 bases from V and 2 bases from J, the junction contained 3 bases not matched to a gene. The germline V gene encodes CDR1 ENHRY and CDR2 SYGVKD. The CDR3 length is 14 residues.

The CDR3 bases are TGTGCCAGCAGTTTTAGCGGGAGTACCTACGAGCAGTACTTC. Translation: CASSFSGSTYEQYF. The chain uses TRBV27 and TRBJ2-7; 9 nucleotides align to TRBD2. CDR3 size: 14 residues. V shed 3 bases and J 2 bases; nucleotides not matched to a gene: 2. Germline CDR1 and CDR2: MNHEY and SMNVEV (reference sequence).

V usage is TRBV6-5 and J usage is TRBJ2-7; 10 bases map to TRBD2. This CDR3 comprises 16 residues. The germline CDR1 and CDR2 sequences are MNHEY and SVGAGI. With 2 bases clipped from V and 4 bases from J, the junction kept 8 bases outside the gene matches. The CDR3 region is CASSYQTLAGSYEQYF. The CDR3 DNA reads as TGTGCCAGCAGTTACCAGACACTAGCGGGATCTTACGAGCAGTACTTC.

The V call is TRBV9, the J call TRBJ2-3; no clear D. Germline CDR1 SGDLS, CDR2 YYNGEE. This CDR3 contains 17 residues. Trimming took off 0 bases at V and 3 bases at J, with 17 bases between the two ends. This CDR3 is CASSVAPLSTVTDTQYF. The CDR3 nucleotides read TGTGCCAGCAGCGTAGCCCCACTATCGACTGTAACAGATACGCAGTATTTT.

The V and J genes are TRBV7-9 and TRBJ2-1; 8 nucleotides match TRBD2. The junction had 4 bases not matched to a gene; V was cut back by 2 bases and J by 4 bases. The CDR3 runs to 15 residues. From germline, CDR1 is SEHNR and CDR2 FQNEAQ (reference sequence). The CDR3 loop is CASSLYGGDYNEQFF. Here the CDR3 DNA reads TGTGCCAGCAGCTTATACGGGGGGGATTACAATGAGCAGTTCTTC.

This clone was counted only a few times. Written as DNA, the CDR3 is TGTGCCAGCAGCGCTTGGACAGGGGAGGAGGAGACCCAGTACTTC. It yields the protein CASSAWTGEEETQYF. V is TRBV11-3 and J is TRBJ2-5; 9 bases are a match to TRBD1. The CDR3 is 15 residues long. The germline V gene has CDR1 SGHNT and CDR2 YENEEA. The junction had 9 bases not matched to a gene; V was cut back by 5 bases and J by 5 bases.

The rearrangement uses TRBV30 and TRBJ1-1, with TRBD1 matching over 7 bases. J gave up 0 bases and V 1 base, and 5 bases lay outside the gene matches. The germline gives CDR1 GTSNPN, CDR2 SVGIG (reference sequence). The CDR3 consists of 15 residues. CDR3 region: CAWSGAGTVNTEAFF. CDR3 nucleotide sequence: TGTGCCTGGAGTGGTGCAGGGACAGTGAACACTGAAGCTTTCTTT.

This clone was seen once. The rearrangement uses TRBV10-1 and TRBJ1-1, with D hard to call. The CDR3 loop spans 14 amino acids. V gave up 2 bases and J gave up 6 bases, with 13 bases separating them. Germline assignment: CDR1 WNHNN and CDR2 SYGVQD (reference sequence). CDR3 bases: TGCGCCAGCAGTGAGAGCCCCGGGAGGGCTGAAGCTTTCTTT. This codes for CASSESPGRAEAFF.

The rearrangement links TRBV29-1 to TRBJ2-7; the match to TRBD1 covers 11 bases. CDR1 is SQVTM and CDR2 is ANQGSEA in the germline V gene. The CDR3 has 14 amino acids. V was pared by 4 bases and J by 2 bases, with 4 bases of the junction left unmatched. CDR3 loop: CSVVGQGGTYEQYF. Here the CDR3 DNA reads TGCAGCGTTGTGGGACAGGGGGGAACCTACGAGCAGTACTTC.

This chain joins TRBV4-1 and TRBJ2-7; TRBD2 matches at 13 bases. With V trimmed by 1 base and J by 1 base, 7 bases remained unmatched. This CDR3 is 18 amino acids long. Germline CDR1 MGHRA, CDR2 YSYEKL. The CDR3 sequence is CASSQALGGLAGSYEQYF. In nucleotides, the CDR3 is TGCGCCAGCAGCCAAGCCTTAGGGGGACTAGCGGGATCCTACGAGCAGTACTTC.

This clone was observed once. The rearrangement links TRBV30 to TRBJ1-2; D might be TRBD1 (5 bases). Germline CDR1 GTSNPN, CDR2 SVGIG (reference sequence). This CDR3 is built from 11 residues. V gave up 4 bases and J gave up 7 bases, with 10 bases separating them. CDR3 amino acids: CAWTGHSGYTF. DNA of the CDR3: TGTGCCTGGACAGGGCATAGTGGCTACACCTTC.

This rearrangement joins TRBV28 to TRBJ2-5; D is perhaps TRBD1 (6 bases). There are 16 residues in the CDR3. Germline V gene data show CDR1 as MDHEN and CDR2 as SYDVKM. V dropped 5 bases and J dropped 6 bases, with 22 bases sitting between them. DNA for the CDR3: TGTGCCAGCAGTCCACCCTCGACAGGTTCACGGCAGACCCAGTACTTC. Encoded protein: CASSPPSTGSRQTQYF.

V gene TRBV5-6 combines with J gene TRBJ2-3, with TRBD1 as a possible D gene (6 bases). The germline V gene encodes CDR1 SGHDT and CDR2 YYEEEE. V lost 5 bases to trimming and J lost 4 bases, with 17 bases between them. This CDR3 comprises 15 residues. CDR3 DNA sequence: TGTGCCAGCAGGGCCTACTCAGGGGTTTCAGATACGCAGTATTTT. It codes for CASRAYSGVSDTQYF.